The source of this T cell receptor beta chain is a study of control samples from healthy donors and cancer patients. Produced via immunoSEQ multiplex PCR; TCRdb's table is partial and in-frame only. The repertoire holds some 71,000 clones, with around 92% as singletons. Losses at the gene ends were 4 bases for V and 4 bases for J; bases not matched to a gene: 15. Germline V lookup: CDR1 SGHRS, CDR2 YFSETQ. The CDR3 has 17 residues. The origin of this receptor is a man in his fifties or sixties with lung cancer. The source material was PBMCs. V gene TRBV5-1 combines with J gene TRBJ2-3; 7 bases are shared with TRBD2. CDR3 loop: CASSPAASGAGADTQYF. CDR3 nucleotides: TGCGCCAGCAGCCCCGCCGCTAGCGGTGCGGGCGCAGATACGCAGTATTTT.